This TCR beta chain came from a study of cytomegalovirus exposure and HLA in healthy donors. On the study more broadly: The 110 or so validation repertoires used the same platform as the approximately 700 first-cohort repertoires, a later analysis reported. General study points: Across donors, most TCRs were seen rarely, yet some public ones were widespread. According to the study, around 150 TCR beta chains were cytomegalovirus-associated. CMV antigen specificity was confirmed in vitro for three CMV-associated chains.

Germline V lookup: CDR1 MGHRA, CDR2 YSYEKL. After removal of 3 bases from V and 0 bases from J, the junction contained 3 bases not matched to a gene. The CDR3 length is 15 residues. TCRdb's table, derived via immunoSEQ multiplex PCR, lists solely in-frame clones and lacks some. The data hold 200,000 or so clones, with roughly 82% observed a single time. Of note for this clone: No antigen is known for it.

Sequences were obtained from PBMCs. The chain combines TRBV4-1 with TRBJ2-3; 7 positions agree with TRBD2. The TCR originated in a woman in her 30s in good health and CMV-seropositive. DNA of the CDR3: TGCGCCAGCAGCCATTTTAGCGGGAGCACAGATACGCAGTATTTT. It codes for CASSHFSGSTDTQYF.